This T cell receptor (beta chain) was recorded in a study of blood T cell repertoires in COVID-19 (TCRdb year 2020). Notes on the research overall: Samples covering the acute and convalescent phases of COVID-19 were provided by collaborators in the United States, Italy and Spain. The prospective study material was composed of cDNA or gDNA derived from T cells, B-cell-depleted T cells, or PBMCs. Subjects who had been exposed to COVID-19, were actively infected with it, or had recovered from it provided the deeply sampled blood TCRbeta repertoires that made up the dataset. The repertoires were made available in a free public database intended to serve as a resource for research on the immune response to SARS-CoV-2. Samples came from the ongoing ImmuneRACE study (first 160 participants) plus 1,254 subjects from 6 global collaborators. The sample metadata nearly always contained a de-identified subject ID, COVID-19 status, age in years and sex. HLA class I and class II types, where available, came from metadata supplied by the sample provider rather than from assay-based typing. Paper-wide results and their limitations: How much clinical and demographic metadata was included differed by source and by participant, and the metadata was provided uncurated.

Worth noting for this clone: Its antigen specificity is not known. No base quality values were provided; no much bigger clone lies one nucleotide off.

TCRbeta CDR3 regions were amplified from genomic DNA by means of the immunoSEQ Assay, a bias-controlled multiplex PCR. As for the authors' bioinformatics: Within the assay, amplification of reference gene primers was used to estimate how many nucleated cells each sample contained. To quantify the absolute abundance of each unique TCRbeta CDR3 rearrangement, sequence reads were collapsed and filtered. For each sample, productive Simpson clonality was calculated by taking the square root of Simpson's diversity index across productive rearrangements. This is the immuneACCESS table as TCRdb keeps it, with only in-frame sequences that have V and J called. A part of the clones is gone; compared with another copy, unresolved V genes explain less than half, and the rest is unexplained. The V and J calls and the clone size are those of that table, but D and trimming were determined from the DNA. The sample table lists about 200,000 clones, 70% to 90% of them with a count of one. Of the sample, approximately 21% falls within the top ten clones.

V and J lose 6 bases and 0 bases, and a span of 13 bases separates them. CDR1 and CDR2 are drawn from the germline V gene: KGHSH, LQKENI. From cysteine to phenylalanine, the CDR3 is 15 amino acids long. Here the CDR3 DNA is all that survives: 45 bases in frame from base 1. Collaborating institutions collected whole blood in K2EDTA tubes following their own protocols. Collaborator samples were shipped for TCRbeta analysis as frozen whole blood, isolated PBMCs, or DNA extracted from either sample type. The sequence joins TRBV18 to TRBJ2-3; a weak D assignment points to TRBD2 (6 bases agree). The sequenced sample was peripheral blood. This receptor was identified in a man aged 55 to 69 with active or convalescent COVID-19. The DNA sequence follows: TGTGCCAGCTCGCCTCCGGGACTCAGCACAGATACGCAGTATTTT. Its translation reads: CASSPPGLSTDTQYF.